The 13 T cell receptor beta chains presented below share a single source sample, sequenced in a study of monozygotic twins with inflammatory bowel disease. TCRdb reprocessed the 5' RACE reads and keeps a single row for each CDR3 protein, giving no DNA. This listing includes about 330,000 distinct CDR3 sequences. Sample: blood. The receptors here all came from a human donor with ulcerative colitis or Crohn's disease, or a healthy co-twin of an affected twin (not recorded which).

The chain combines TRBV25-1 with TRBJ2-3; lacking DNA, the TRBD2 call made by TCRdb goes unchecked. The CDR3 is 16 amino acids. Germline loops: CDR1 MGHDK, CDR2 SYGVNS. The CDR3 sequence: CASSEGGLAGLYTQYF.

This chain connects TRBV5-1 to TRBJ2-2; as DNA is missing, the TRBD2 call by TCRdb cannot be tested. The CDR3 sequence is 14 residues long. The germline CDR1 and CDR2 sequences are SGHRS and YFSETQ. The CDR3: CASSLGAQSGELFF. The full variable domain, rest sourced from reference TRBV5-1 and TRBJ2-2, is KAGVTQTPRYLIKTRGQQVTLSCSPISGHRSVSWYQQTPGQGLQFLFEYFSETQRNKGNFPGRFSGRQFSNSRSEMNVSTLELGDSALYLCASSLGAQSGELFFGEGSRLTVL.

The gene calls are TRBV27 and TRBJ2-6. Germline assignment: CDR1 MNHEY and CDR2 SMNVEV (reference sequence). This CDR3 comprises 16 residues. The chain's CDR3 is CASSSGRRSGANVLTF.

This sequence joins TRBV7-2 and TRBJ2-1; no DNA is available, so the TRBD2 call from TCRdb remains unchecked. Germline V gives CDR1 SGHTA, CDR2 FQGNSA. The CDR3 sequence is 15 residues long. CDR3 region: CASRIESGAYNEQFF.

The J gene is TRBJ2-1, the V gene TRBV6-1; TCRdb's D call of TRBD2 is untestable without DNA. Germline V gene lookup returns CDR1 MNHNS and CDR2 SASEGT. The CDR3 consists of 16 residues. CDR3: CASSVEGLRAYNEQFF.

The chain couples TRBV7-2 to TRBJ2-1. The germline gives CDR1 SGHTA, CDR2 FQGNSA. This CDR3 is 15 amino acids long. CDR3 region: CASSLVGGLYNEQFF.

V gene TRBV2 combines with J gene TRBJ2-4; TCRdb picks TRBD2, but there is no DNA to check that call. Germline loops: CDR1 SNHLY, CDR2 FYNNEI. This CDR3 is built from 11 residues. CDR3 residues: CASSETASEYF.

The rearrangement uses TRBV4-2 and TRBJ2-1; TCRdb reports TRBD2, a call that lacks DNA to check it against. The CDR3 contains 17 residues. Germline V gene data show CDR1 as LGHNA and CDR2 as YNFKEQ. CDR3 loop: CASTSGPAGGLNNEQFF.

The chain employs TRBV9 and TRBJ2-3. Germline V lookup: CDR1 SGDLS, CDR2 YYNGEE. CDR3 length: 14 residues. The CDR3 spells CASSVDQRTDTQYF.

The chain carries TRBV4-1 and TRBJ2-7. Germline CDR1 MGHRA, CDR2 YSYEKL. The CDR3 has 14 residues. CDR3 residues: CASSRSSQTYEQYF.

V gene TRBV2 combines with J gene TRBJ2-7; TCRdb gives TRBD2 as the D gene, but with no DNA this cannot be confirmed. Germline V CDR1 and CDR2: SNHLY, FYNNEI. This CDR3 has 14 amino acids. CDR3 protein: CASNPAESSYEQYF.

V is TRBV9 and J is TRBJ2-1; with no DNA, the TCRdb D assignment of TRBD2 cannot be verified. CDR3 length equals 15 residues. The germline V gene has CDR1 SGDLS and CDR2 YYNGEE. The CDR3 sequence is CASSSAGTSVFEQFF.

This CDR3 reads CASSFPGAGGLYNEQFF. The rearrangement uses TRBV7-2 and TRBJ2-1; TCRdb's D call of TRBD1 is untestable without DNA. This CDR3 region has 17 residues. Germline V gene sequence: CDR1 SGHTA, CDR2 FQGNSA.